The subject of this entry is one TCR beta chain. These data originate in a study of graft-versus-host responses after intestinal transplantation. Data came from immunoSEQ multiplex PCR; TCRdb stores just in-frame clones and leaves some out. Here the sample spans fewer than 30,000 clones, 90% to 95% being singletons. V lost 7 bases, J lost 3 bases, and 15 bases lay in between. The CDR3 loop spans 14 amino acids. In germline, CDR1 is LNHDA, CDR2 SQIVND (reference sequence). The chain recombines TRBV19 with TRBJ1-1, with TRBD1 as a possible D gene (5 bases). This receptor was obtained from a human patient who received an intestinal transplant, so some T cells may come from the graft donor. Here the sequenced sample was PBMCs, taken nearly 31 days after intestinal transplant. CDR3 DNA sequence: TGTGCCAGTACCACATTTGGCAGGGACACTGAAGCTTTCTTT. Residues: CASTTFGRDTEAFF.